Sequencing of this T cell receptor beta chain was carried out in a study of shared clonotypes between healthy human individuals. The naive CD8 fraction comprised CD45RO-negative cells positively selected for CCR7 and excluded terminally differentiated effector memory CD45RA+ cells. This CDR3 has 16 residues. CDR1 is SEHNR and CDR2 is FQNEAQ in the germline V gene (reference sequence). V lost 1 base to trimming and J lost 7 bases, with 19 bases between them. Sequenced by immunoSEQ multiplex PCR; TCRdb stores in-frame clones only, minus some. Altogether 1.5 million to 2.5 million clones are present, around 96% being singletons, with the ten largest covering approximately 1%.

The sample taken for sequencing was naive CD8+ T cells sorted from blood. This clonotype was obtained from a young man in good health. This rearrangement joins TRBV7-9 to TRBJ1-1; tentative D call: TRBD1 (5 bases). DNA of the CDR3: TGTGCCAGCAGCTTAGTCGGGGTTGGGACCCACCTTGAAGCTTTCTTT. It is translated as CASSLVGVGTHLEAFF.